This T cell receptor (beta chain) emerged from a study of post-analysis software for immune sequencing data. Study in general: The study covered relapsing-remitting, secondary progressive and progressive-relapsing courses of multiple sclerosis.

Losses at the gene ends were 6 bases for V and 7 bases for J; bases not matched to a gene: 4. Germline loops: CDR1 LGHDT, CDR2 YNNKEL (reference sequence). The CDR3 consists of 13 residues. Overall study results and limits: Normalized Chao1 diversity in multiple sclerosis patients fell significantly below that of controls. Patients showed TRBV5-6, TRBV5-1 and TRBV20-1 among a few TRBV segments more frequent than in controls.

Concerning this clonotype: As yet, its antigen is unknown.

Included in the TCR beta cDNA libraries were unique molecular identifiers. The authors obtained 500,000 to 600,000 cDNA molecules from roughly 1 to 10 million T cells. From the PCR reads, TCRdb called clonotypes with MiXCR, one entry per CDR3 protein. The sample yields about 200,000 distinct CDR3 sequences, approximately 30% seen once. Sequencing was performed on blood. The source is a girl aged 2-17 years with multiple sclerosis. The chain combines TRBV3-1 with TRBJ2-7; 12 bases line up with TRBD2. CDR3 loop: CASRASGRDEQYF. Written as DNA, the CDR3 is TGTGCCAGCAGGGCTAGCGGGAGGGATGAGCAGTACTTC.